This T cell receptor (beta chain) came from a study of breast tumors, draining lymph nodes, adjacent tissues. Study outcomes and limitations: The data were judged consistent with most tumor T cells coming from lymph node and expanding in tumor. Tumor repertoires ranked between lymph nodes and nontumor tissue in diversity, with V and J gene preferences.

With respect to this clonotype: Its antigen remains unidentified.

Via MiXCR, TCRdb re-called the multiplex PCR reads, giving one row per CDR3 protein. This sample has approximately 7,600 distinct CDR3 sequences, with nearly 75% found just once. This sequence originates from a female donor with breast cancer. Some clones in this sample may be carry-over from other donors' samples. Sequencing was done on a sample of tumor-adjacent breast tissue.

This CDR3 is CASSLSRPSTDTQYF. CDR3 sequence (DNA): TGCGCCAGCAGCTTGTCGCGGCCTAGCACAGATACGCAGTATTTT. The V and J genes are TRBV5-1 and TRBJ2-3; D not resolved. V lost 1 base to trimming and J lost 0 bases, with 9 bases between them. CDR3 length: 15 residues. Germline V gene sequence: CDR1 SGHRS, CDR2 YFSETQ.